The present T cell receptor beta chain was sequenced within a study of graft-versus-host responses after intestinal transplantation. Overall study: Recipients got multivisceral, liver-intestinal, or isolated intestinal transplants. Recipients uniformly received anti-thymocyte globulin induction, followed by tacrolimus and steroids for about 3 years. Overall study results and limits: Early post-transplant declines in HvG were associated with peak levels of circulating GvH clones. GvH clones were found in recipient marrow; some appeared first in ileum or blood.

Germline lookup yields CDR1 ENHRY and CDR2 SYGVKD. V shed 8 bases and J 1 base; nucleotides not matched to a gene: 3. The CDR3 sequence is 14 residues long. Data came from immunoSEQ multiplex PCR; TCRdb stores just in-frame clones and leaves some out. This sample has about 47,000 clones, with about 95% found just once. This clone was found a few times. Its antigen is as yet unknown. The material was PBMCs, obtained around 330 days after intestinal transplant. This receptor was obtained from a human patient who received an intestinal transplant, so some T cells may come from the graft donor. The J gene is TRBJ2-2, the V gene TRBV10-3; 8 bases agree with TRBD2. CDR3 coding DNA: TGTGCCATCTTGACTAGCGAGAACACCGGGGAGCTGTTTTTT. It specifies CAILTSENTGELFF.